This T cell receptor (beta chain) originates from a study of T cell changes during pregnancy in multiple sclerosis. This table comes from immunoSEQ multiplex PCR, and its TCRdb copy is limited to in-frame clones, with some not included. Of around 34,000 clones in the sample, roughly 90% were seen once. Germline values: CDR1 MNHNS, CDR2 SASEGT. The V and J ends lost 0 bases and 5 bases respectively, with 7 bases between them. The CDR3 loop spans 13 amino acids. This TCR came from a female donor with multiple sclerosis, enrolled in a pregnancy study. Sample: CD8+ T cells from peripheral blood mononuclear cells, taken after pregnancy. This sequence joins TRBV6-1 and TRBJ1-2, with D uncertain. The CDR3: CASSEAGVYGYTF. The CDR3 DNA sequence: TGTGCCAGCAGTGAAGCGGGAGTATATGGCTACACCTTC.